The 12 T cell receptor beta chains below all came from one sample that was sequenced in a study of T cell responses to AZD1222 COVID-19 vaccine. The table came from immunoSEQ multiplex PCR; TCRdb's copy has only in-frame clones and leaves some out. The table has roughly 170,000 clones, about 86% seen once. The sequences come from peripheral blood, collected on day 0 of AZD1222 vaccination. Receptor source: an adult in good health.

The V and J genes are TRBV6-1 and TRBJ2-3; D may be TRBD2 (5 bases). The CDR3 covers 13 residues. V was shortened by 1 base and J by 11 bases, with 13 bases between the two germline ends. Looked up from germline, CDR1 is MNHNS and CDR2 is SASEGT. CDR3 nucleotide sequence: TGTGCCAGCAGTGAAGTTGGGGAGAGGCGGCAGTATTTT. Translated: CASSEVGERRQYF.

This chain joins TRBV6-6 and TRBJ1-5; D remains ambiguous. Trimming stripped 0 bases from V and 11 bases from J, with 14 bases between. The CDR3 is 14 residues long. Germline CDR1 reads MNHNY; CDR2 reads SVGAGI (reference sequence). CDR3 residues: CASSYSGPVGTQHF. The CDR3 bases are TGTGCCAGCAGTTACTCGGGTCCGGTGGGGACCCAGCATTTT.

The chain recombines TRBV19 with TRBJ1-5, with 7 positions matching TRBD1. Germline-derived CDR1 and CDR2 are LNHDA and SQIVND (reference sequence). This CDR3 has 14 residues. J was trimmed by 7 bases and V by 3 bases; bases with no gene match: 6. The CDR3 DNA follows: TGTGCCAGTAGTATTACAGGGGTGGGACAGCCCCAGCATTTT. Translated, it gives CASSITGVGQPQHF.

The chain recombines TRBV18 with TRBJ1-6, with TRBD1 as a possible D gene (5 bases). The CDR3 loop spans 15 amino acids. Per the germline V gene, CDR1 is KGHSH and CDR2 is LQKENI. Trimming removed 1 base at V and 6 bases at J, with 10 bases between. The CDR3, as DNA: TGTGCCAGCTCACCACGGGGGGATTCTAATTCACCCCTCCACTTT. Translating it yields CASSPRGDSNSPLHF.

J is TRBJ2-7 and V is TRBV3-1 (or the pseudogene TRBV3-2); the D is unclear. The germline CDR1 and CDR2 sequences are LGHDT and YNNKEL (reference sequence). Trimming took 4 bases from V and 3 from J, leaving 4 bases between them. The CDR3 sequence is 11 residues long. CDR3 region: CASSRNYEQYF. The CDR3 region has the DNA TGTGCCAGCAGCCGGAACTACGAGCAGTACTTC.

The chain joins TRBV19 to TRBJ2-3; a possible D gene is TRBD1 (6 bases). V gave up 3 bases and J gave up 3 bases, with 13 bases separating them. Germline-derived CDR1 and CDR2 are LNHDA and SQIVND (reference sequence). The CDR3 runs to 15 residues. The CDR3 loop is CASSMGAKGTDTQYF. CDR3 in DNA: TGTGCCAGTAGTATGGGGGCGAAGGGAACAGATACGCAGTATTTT.

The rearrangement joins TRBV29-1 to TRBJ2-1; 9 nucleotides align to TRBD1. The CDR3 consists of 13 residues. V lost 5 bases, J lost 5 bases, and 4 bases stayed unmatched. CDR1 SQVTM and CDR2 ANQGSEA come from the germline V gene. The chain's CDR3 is CSVRRDRDNEQFF. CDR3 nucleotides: TGCAGCGTTCGCCGGGACAGGGACAATGAGCAGTTCTTC.

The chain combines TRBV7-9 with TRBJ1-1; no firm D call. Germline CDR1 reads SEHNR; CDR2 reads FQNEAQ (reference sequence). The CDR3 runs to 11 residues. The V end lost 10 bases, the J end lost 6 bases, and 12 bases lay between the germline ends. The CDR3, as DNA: TGTGCCACAAATCCGGGAGCTGAAGCTTTCTTT. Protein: CATNPGAEAFF.

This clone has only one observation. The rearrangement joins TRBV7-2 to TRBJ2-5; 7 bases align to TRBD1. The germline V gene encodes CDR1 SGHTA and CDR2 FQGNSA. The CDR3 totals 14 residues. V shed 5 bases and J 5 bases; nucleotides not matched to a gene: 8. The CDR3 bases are TGTGCCAGCAGCCGGGACAGACCGGGGGAGACCCAGTACTTC. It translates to CASSRDRPGETQYF.

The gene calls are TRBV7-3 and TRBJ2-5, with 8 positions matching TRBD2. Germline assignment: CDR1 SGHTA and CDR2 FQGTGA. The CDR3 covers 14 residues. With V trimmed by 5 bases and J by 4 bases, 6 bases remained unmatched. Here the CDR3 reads CASSPSGGRETQYF. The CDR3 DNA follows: TGTGCCAGCAGCCCGAGCGGGGGTAGAGAGACCCAGTACTTC.

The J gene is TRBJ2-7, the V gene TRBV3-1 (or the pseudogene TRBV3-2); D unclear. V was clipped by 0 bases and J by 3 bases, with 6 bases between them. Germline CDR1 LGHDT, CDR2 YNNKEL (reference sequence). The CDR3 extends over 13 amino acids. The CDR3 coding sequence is TGTGCCAGCAGCCAAGAGGGTGGCTACGAGCAGTACTTC. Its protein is CASSQEGGYEQYF.

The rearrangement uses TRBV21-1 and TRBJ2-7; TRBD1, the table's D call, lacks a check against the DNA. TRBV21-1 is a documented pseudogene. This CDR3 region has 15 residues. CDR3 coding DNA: TGTGCCAGCAGTCCGTCGACAGGGGCCCGTTACGAGCAGTACTTC. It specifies CASSPSTGARYEQYF.